A single sample gave rise to the 31 T cell receptor beta chains below, sequenced in a study of CD8 T cells in ankylosing spondylitis (dated by TCRdb to about 2017). Library preparation was by 5' RACE. TCRdb shows the sequencer as Illumina HiSeq 2500. The public reads were reanalyzed by TCRdb: fastp trimming at Q25, MiXCR alignment, in-frame beta chains only. Rows matching on CDR3 protein sequence are summarized as one entry with the most common DNA and genes. The sample table contains approximately 300,000 distinct CDR3 sequences; only one count was recorded for about 19% of them. The ten biggest clones cover less than 9.5% of the sample. Material for sequencing was blood, either unsorted or a sorted T cell fraction (not recorded which). All receptors derive from a male donor with ankylosing spondylitis or in good health (not recorded which).

This clonotype was seen more than once but under ten times. V and J are TRBV3-1 and TRBJ2-5; weak D call: TRBD2 (5 bases). The V end was cut by 1 base, the J end by 7 bases, with 13 bases between. The CDR3 spans 14 residues. The germline gives CDR1 LGHDT, CDR2 YNNKEL (reference sequence). The CDR3 coding sequence is TGTGCCAGCAGCCAAGGGCAGGAGGAATCGACCCAGTACTTC. Protein sequence: CASSQGQEESTQYF.

The chain carries TRBV7-8 and TRBJ1-5, with TRBD1 matching over 7 bases. The germline CDR1 and CDR2 sequences are SGHVS and FQNEAQ. The CDR3 is made up of 16 amino acids. V lost 4 bases, J lost 1 base, and 7 bases stayed unmatched. CDR3 sequence: CASSSLTGESNQPQHF. Written as DNA, the CDR3 is TGTGCCAGCAGCTCCTTAACAGGGGAGAGCAATCAGCCCCAGCATTTT.

There are a few counts of this clonotype. The gene calls are TRBV10-3 and TRBJ1-6, with TRBD1 matching 7 bases. CDR1 and CDR2 (germline): ENHRY, SYGVKD. The CDR3 contains 15 residues. Trimming took 0 bases from V and 7 from J; bases not matched to a gene: 3. The CDR3 DNA sequence: TGTGCCATCAGTGAGTCGAACAGGGGAAATTCACCCCTCCACTTT. Protein product: CAISESNRGNSPLHF.

This CDR3 is CSARDLDQGTGELFF. The CDR3 nucleotides are TGCAGTGCTAGAGATTTAGACCAGGGGACCGGGGAGCTGTTTTTT. The J gene is TRBJ2-2, the V gene TRBV20-1; maybe TRBD1 (6 bases). V was trimmed by 0 bases and J by 5 bases, leaving 13 bases between them. The V gene's germline CDR1 is DFQATT and CDR2 SNEGSKA (reference sequence). The length of the CDR3 is 15 residues.

Of note for this clonotype: A much larger clone lies a single base off, so this may be a read error. The chain recombines TRBV6-2 or TRBV6-3 with TRBJ1-2, with D tentatively TRBD1 (5 bases). Germline assignment: CDR1 MNHEY and CDR2 SVGEGT. V lost 4 bases and J lost 7, with 19 bases in between. The CDR3 sequence is 15 residues long. CDR3: CASSLGLPGYSGYTF. Here the CDR3 DNA reads TGTGCCAGCAGTTTGGGACTCCCAGGCTACTCTGGCTACACCTTC.

In its sample, this clonotype was seen a few times. This rearrangement joins TRBV9 to TRBJ2-5, with D possibly called TRBD1 or TRBD2 (5 bases each). The CDR3 covers 13 residues. Per the germline V gene, CDR1 is SGDLS and CDR2 is YYNGEE. The V end lost 1 base, the J end lost 3 bases, and 7 bases lay between the germline ends. This chain's CDR3 is CASSVQGEETQYF. In DNA, the CDR3 is TGTGCCAGCAGCGTACAGGGAGAAGAGACCCAGTACTTC.

This clonotype has only a few counts. The chain joins TRBV7-9 to TRBJ2-7; D may be TRBD1 (6 bases). Trimming shortened V by 5 bases and J by 3 bases, and 11 bases separated the two germline ends. The germline CDR1 and CDR2 sequences are SEHNR and FQNEAQ (reference sequence). There are 13 residues in the CDR3. In DNA, the CDR3 is TGTGCCAGCAGCGATACAGGGTTCTACGAGCAGTACGTC. Residues: CASSDTGFYEQYV.

This clonotype was recorded at least ten times. The CDR3 nucleotides are TGTGCCAGCCACCTGGGGGGGAGCACAGATACGCAGTATTTT. Protein sequence: CASHLGGSTDTQYF. The chain uses TRBV7-6 and TRBJ2-3, with 7 bases aligning to TRBD2. J lost 0 bases, V lost 8 bases, and 5 bases had no gene match. Looked up from germline, CDR1 is SGHVS and CDR2 is FNYEAQ. This CDR3 comprises 14 residues.

This clonotype occurred a few times. V gene TRBV5-1 combines with J gene TRBJ1-5; D uncertain. Germline-derived CDR1 and CDR2 are SGHRS and YFSETQ. The V and J ends lost 0 bases and 8 bases respectively, with 15 bases between them. The CDR3 has 15 residues. The CDR3 is CASSLDGLPLEPQHF. The CDR3, as DNA: TGCGCCAGCAGCTTGGACGGACTTCCCTTAGAGCCCCAGCATTTT.

This clonotype came up many times. The genes are TRBV3-1 and TRBJ2-7, with a possible D match to TRBD2 (6 bases). The V end was cut by 0 bases, the J end by 6 bases, with 9 bases between. The germline CDR1 and CDR2 sequences are LGHDT and YNNKEL (reference sequence). The CDR3 has 13 amino acids. The CDR3 sequence is CASSQELASEQYV. The CDR3 DNA reads as TGTGCCAGCAGCCAAGAGCTAGCGTCCGAGCAGTACGTC.

This clonotype has just a few counts. The V gene is TRBV20-1, the J gene TRBJ2-3; D is tentatively TRBD1 or TRBD2 (5 bases each). The CDR3 spans 10 residues. V lost 8 bases and J lost 7, with 10 bases in between. Germline V gene lookup returns CDR1 DFQATT and CDR2 SNEGSKA (reference sequence). CDR3 nucleotides: TGCAGTTGGGACGCCTATACGCAGTATTTT. As protein: CSWDAYTQYF.

A few counts support this clonotype. V usage is TRBV5-1 and J usage is TRBJ2-7; 8 nucleotides align to TRBD1. The CDR3 covers 13 residues. After removal of 0 bases from V and 5 bases from J, the junction contained 1 base not matched to a gene. Germline V CDR1 and CDR2: SGHRS, YFSETQ. The CDR3 region is CASSLEQGDEQYV. The CDR3 nucleotides read TGCGCCAGCAGCTTGGAACAGGGGGACGAGCAGTACGTC.

This clonotype appeared a few times. V and J are TRBV6-5 and TRBJ1-4, with D perhaps TRBD1 (5 bases). The CDR3 runs to 15 residues. CDR1 is MNHEY and CDR2 is SVGAGI in the germline V gene. Trimming shortened V by 0 bases and J by 8 bases, and 13 bases separated the two germline ends. This CDR3 is CASSYSPGGGEKLFF. Written as DNA, the CDR3 is TGTGCCAGCAGTTACTCTCCCGGCGGGGGAGAAAAACTGTTTTTT.

The gene calls are TRBV5-5 and TRBJ2-3; 8 positions match TRBD2. The J segment lost 2 bases and the V segment lost 4 bases, leaving 12 bases of the junction unmatched. The germline CDR1 and CDR2 sequences are SGHKS and YYEKEE (reference sequence). The length of the CDR3 is 17 residues. CDR3: CASSAGLAGHSTDTQYF. The CDR3 DNA is TGTGCCAGCAGCGCCGGGCTAGCGGGCCACTCCACAGATACGCAGTATTTT.

This clonotype was seen a few times. The rearrangement joins TRBV6-1 to TRBJ2-2, with TRBD2 identical over 10 bases. CDR1 and CDR2 from the germline V gene are MNHNS and SASEGT. The V segment lost 5 bases and the J segment 4 bases; nucleotides outside the gene matches: 10. This CDR3 comprises 17 residues. Here the CDR3 reads CASSSSGAGGGTGELFF. CDR3 nucleotide sequence: TGTGCCAGCAGTAGCTCAGGAGCGGGAGGGGGCACCGGGGAGCTGTTTTTT.

Many counts were recorded for this clonotype. The chain is built from TRBV12-3 or TRBV12-4 and TRBJ1-1; D is unclear. The CDR3 consists of 11 residues. The V and J ends lost 3 bases and 9 bases respectively, with 8 bases between them. CDR3 protein: CASSFGGKAFF. The CDR3 DNA reads TGTGCCAGCAGTTTTGGCGGAAAAGCTTTCTTT.

This clonotype was seen a handful of times. The chain uses TRBV7-2 and TRBJ2-5; 15 bases line up with TRBD2. CDR3 length: 17 amino acids. Germline V gene lookup returns CDR1 SGHTA and CDR2 FQGNSA. V shed 4 bases and J 0 bases; nucleotides not matched to a gene: 3. The chain's CDR3 is CASSYGTSGRYQETQYF. CDR3 DNA sequence: TGTGCCAGCAGCTACGGGACTAGCGGGAGGTACCAAGAGACCCAGTACTTC.

The V and J genes are TRBV7-2 and TRBJ2-3; 11 positions agree with TRBD1. This CDR3 comprises 16 residues. Germline loops: CDR1 SGHTA, CDR2 FQGNSA. J lost 3 bases, V lost 3 bases, and 5 bases had no gene match. CDR3 residues: CASSLGTGGRTDTQYF. In DNA form, the CDR3 reads TGTGCCAGCAGCTTGGGGACAGGGGGGAGGACAGATACGCAGTATTTT.

This clonotype was found a few times. The V gene is TRBV4-2, the J gene TRBJ1-5; 8 bases map to TRBD1. Unmatched junction bases numbered 11, after V lost 3 bases and J lost 7 bases. This CDR3 region has 16 residues. The V gene's germline CDR1 is LGHNA and CDR2 YNFKEQ. The CDR3, as DNA: TGTGCCAGCAGCCAGCAGCCCGACAGGGGCGGGCAGCCCCAGCATTTT. It encodes CASSQQPDRGGQPQHF.

The J gene is TRBJ1-6, the V gene TRBV20-1; D is ambiguous. CDR3 size: 16 residues. Deletions cut 5 bases from V and 4 bases from J, with 18 bases between. Germline CDR1 reads DFQATT; CDR2 reads SNEGSKA (reference sequence). CDR3 amino acids: CSARPAGDTYNSPLHF. CDR3 coding DNA: TGCAGTGCTCGGCCGGCAGGCGATACATATAATTCACCCCTCCACTTT.

CDR3 in amino acids: CASSLESSGSSGANVLTF. As DNA, the CDR3 is TGCGCCAGCAGCTTGGAATCTAGCGGGAGTTCCGGGGCCAACGTCCTGACTTTC. This chain joins TRBV5-1 and TRBJ2-6; 10 bases line up with TRBD2. Germline V gene lookup returns CDR1 SGHRS and CDR2 YFSETQ. V lost 0 bases to trimming and J lost 4 bases; unmatched junction nucleotides: 7. This CDR3 has 18 residues.

The genes are TRBV29-1 and TRBJ1-2, with D unclear. V lost 4 bases and J 4 bases, leaving 7 bases between the germline ends. Germline CDR1 is SQVTM and CDR2 is ANQGSEA. The CDR3 covers 11 residues. CDR3 bases: TGCAGCGTTGGGTCAGTCTATGGCTACACCTTC. Translated, it gives CSVGSVYGYTF.

This clonotype was counted between two and nine times. The J gene is TRBJ1-3, the V gene TRBV3-1; unclear D gene. The germline V and J ends were trimmed by 0 bases and 4 bases, with 7 bases remaining between them. The CDR3 is 14 amino acids. Germline assignment: CDR1 LGHDT and CDR2 YNNKEL (reference sequence). This CDR3 is CASSQDGRGNTIYF. CDR3 bases: TGTGCCAGCAGCCAAGATGGACGAGGAAACACCATATATTTT.

This clonotype was detected only a few times. The chain recombines TRBV25-1 with TRBJ1-3; possible D gene TRBD1, 6 bases. CDR1 and CDR2 from the germline V gene are MGHDK and SYGVNS. The CDR3 has 18 amino acids. Deletions cut 1 base from V and 1 base from J, with 17 bases between. The CDR3 here is CASSESTGRAQSGNTIYF. The CDR3 DNA reads as TGTGCCAGCAGTGAATCAACAGGGAGAGCTCAGTCTGGAAACACCATATATTTT. Looking up the rest from reference TRBV25-1 and TRBJ1-3 gives the full variable domain: EADIYQTPRYLVIGTGKKITLECSQTMGHDKMYWYQQDPGMELHLIHYSYGVNSTEKGDLSSESTVSRIRTEHFPLTLESARPSHTSQYLCASSESTGRAQSGNTIYFGEGSWLTVV.

This chain uses TRBV21-1 with TRBJ2-7; the tabulated D call, TRBD2, remains unverified against the DNA. TRBV21-1 is an annotated pseudogene. The CDR3 is made up of 16 amino acids. In DNA form, the CDR3 reads TGTGCCAGCAGCAAAGTTCCTAGCGGGCCATCCTACGAGCAGTACGTC. It codes for CASSKVPSGPSYEQYV.

A note on this clonotype: At one end, the junction sequence differs from germline, possibly due to a read error. This chain uses TRBV5-1 with TRBJ2-1, with 9 bases fitting TRBD2. This CDR3 spans 17 amino acids. Germline V gene data show CDR1 as SGHRS and CDR2 as YFSETQ. The CDR3 sequence: CASTLLGGRANYNEQFF. The CDR3 DNA sequence: TGCGCCAGCACCCTCTTGGGCGGGAGGGCCAACTACAATGAGCAGTTTTTC. Full variable domain (outside the CDR3, taken from reference TRBV5-1 and TRBJ2-1): KAGVTQTPRYLIKTRGQQVTLSCSPISGHRSVSWYQQTPGQGLQFLFEYFSETQRNKGNFPGRFSGRQFSNSRSEMNVSTLELGDSALYLCASTLLGGRANYNEQFFGPGTRLTVL.

This clonotype was observed a few times. This chain links TRBV20-1 with TRBJ2-2, with 14 bases identical to TRBD2. CDR1 and CDR2 (germline): DFQATT, SNEGSKA (reference sequence). Unmatched junction bases numbered 9, after V lost 6 bases and J lost 3 bases. The CDR3 runs 17 residues. The CDR3 DNA follows: TGCAGTGCCCCCAGGACTAGCGGGGGGCGTGACACCGGGGAGCTGTTTTTT. It yields the protein CSAPRTSGGRDTGELFF.

The rearrangement joins TRBV12-3 or TRBV12-4 to TRBJ1-6; the D gene is possibly TRBD1 (6 bases). This CDR3 is 16 amino acids long. V lost 0 bases and J 9 bases, leaving 15 bases between the germline ends. CDR3: CASSLAGAGARSPLHF. The CDR3 nucleotides are TGTGCCAGCAGTTTAGCGGGAGCGGGGGCACGTTCACCCCTCCACTTT.

This clonotype was detected only a few times. The rearrangement joins TRBV5-1 to TRBJ2-5, with 15 bases identical to TRBD2. With V trimmed by 4 bases and J by 0 bases, 10 bases remained unmatched. This CDR3 comprises 19 residues. Germline CDR1 SGHRS, CDR2 YFSETQ. CDR3 amino acids: CASSPRPGLAGGHQETQYF. The CDR3 DNA sequence: TGCGCCAGCAGCCCTAGACCGGGACTAGCGGGAGGACACCAAGAGACCCAGTACTTC.

The chain couples TRBV12-3 or TRBV12-4 to TRBJ1-1, with TRBD1 matching over 7 bases. The J segment lost 7 bases and the V segment lost 4 bases, leaving 6 bases of the junction unmatched. CDR3 length: 13 residues. CDR3 nucleotides: TGTGCCAGCAGTTACAGACAGGGTATTGAAGCTTTCTTT. Translating it yields CASSYRQGIEAFF.

The rearrangement uses TRBV9 and TRBJ2-1, with 12 bases matching TRBD2. CDR3 size: 17 residues. Germline-derived CDR1 and CDR2 are SGDLS and YYNGEE. V shed 0 bases, J shed 10 bases, and the junction held 11 bases outside the gene matches. CDR3 loop: CASSVGRLAGEHEEQFF. The CDR3 DNA sequence: TGTGCCAGCAGCGTAGGACGACTAGCGGGAGAACATGAAGAGCAGTTCTTC.